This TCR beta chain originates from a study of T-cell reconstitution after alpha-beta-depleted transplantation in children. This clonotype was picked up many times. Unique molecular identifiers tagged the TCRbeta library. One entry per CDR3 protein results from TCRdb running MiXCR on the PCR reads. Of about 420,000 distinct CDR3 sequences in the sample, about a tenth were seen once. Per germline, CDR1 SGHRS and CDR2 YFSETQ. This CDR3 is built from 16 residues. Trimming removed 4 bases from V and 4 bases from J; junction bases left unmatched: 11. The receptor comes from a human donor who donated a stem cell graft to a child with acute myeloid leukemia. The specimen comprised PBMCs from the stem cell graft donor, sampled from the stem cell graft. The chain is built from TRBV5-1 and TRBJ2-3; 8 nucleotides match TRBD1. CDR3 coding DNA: TGCGCCAGCAGCCTTCCGCGGACAGGGCTCCCAGATACGCAGTATTTT. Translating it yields CASSLPRTGLPDTQYF.